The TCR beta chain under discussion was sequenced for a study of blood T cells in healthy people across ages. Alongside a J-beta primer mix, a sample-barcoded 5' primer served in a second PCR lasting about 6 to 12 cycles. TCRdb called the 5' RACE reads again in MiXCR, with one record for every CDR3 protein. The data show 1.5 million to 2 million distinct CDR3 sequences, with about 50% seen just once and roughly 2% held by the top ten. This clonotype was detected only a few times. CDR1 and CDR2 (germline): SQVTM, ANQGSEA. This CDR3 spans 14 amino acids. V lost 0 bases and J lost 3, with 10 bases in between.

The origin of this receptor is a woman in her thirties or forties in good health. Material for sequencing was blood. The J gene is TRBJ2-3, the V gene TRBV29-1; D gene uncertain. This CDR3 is CSVEDIQETDTQYF. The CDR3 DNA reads TGCAGCGTTGAAGATATCCAGGAGACAGATACGCAGTATTTT.